Presented here are 15 T cell receptor beta chains from one specimen sequenced in a study of blood T cells in healthy people across ages. Through a sample-barcoded 5' primer and a J-beta primer mix, a second PCR was run for about 7 to 12 cycles. TCRdb redid the calling of the 5' RACE reads with MiXCR, one entry per CDR3 protein. The sample carries a few hundred thousand distinct CDR3 sequences, approximately 47% recorded once. Sequenced material: blood. These receptors came from a man in his sixties in good health.

V usage is TRBV20-1 and J usage is TRBJ2-5; no reliable D call. This CDR3 contains 12 residues. Germline V gene lookup returns CDR1 DFQATT and CDR2 SNEGSKA (reference sequence). V was cut by 2 bases and J by 1 base, with 5 bases left in between. CDR3 bases: TGCAGTGCTAGAAAAGCCCAAGAGACCCAGTACTTC. This gives the protein CSARKAQETQYF.

V usage is TRBV20-1 and J usage is TRBJ2-5; possibly TRBD1 for D (6 bases). Near its end, the DNA agrees better with TRBJ2-7, so the J call may be wrong. Per the germline V gene, CDR1 is DFQATT and CDR2 is SNEGSKA (reference sequence). There are 13 residues in the CDR3. CDR3 nucleotides: TGCAGCCTCAGGGGCCGAGGAAGCTGCGAGCAGTACTTC. It yields the protein CSLRGRGSCEQYF.

The chain links TRBV12-3 or TRBV12-4 to TRBJ2-7; D call uncertain. This CDR3 is 15 amino acids long. Trimming pared 1 base from V and 4 bases from J, leaving 14 bases between. The chain's CDR3 is CASSLVTRNRYEQYF. DNA for the CDR3: TGTGCCAGCAGTTTAGTGACCCGGAACCGATACGAGCAGTACTTC.

This rearrangement joins TRBV20-1 to TRBJ2-3, with 11 bases lining up with TRBD2. Germline CDR1 is DFQATT and CDR2 is SNEGSKA (reference sequence). V was clipped by 6 bases and J by 2 bases; unmatched bases: 7. This CDR3 is built from 15 residues. The chain's CDR3 is CSAVGLADVTDTQYF. The CDR3 DNA is TGCAGTGCCGTGGGACTAGCGGACGTCACAGATACGCAGTATTTT.

This clonotype was found a few times. The chain couples TRBV12-3 or TRBV12-4 to TRBJ2-4; possibly TRBD1 for D (6 bases). V shed 2 bases and J shed 1 base, with 6 bases lying between them. The length of the CDR3 is 14 residues. This CDR3 reads CASSLRGAKNIQYF. In DNA, the CDR3 is TGTGCCAGCAGTTTAAGGGGGGCCAAAAACATTCAGTACTTC.

This clonotype was seen once. At one end the junction does not follow the germline gene, possibly because of a read error. The CDR3 reads CAGSSSTGQAGNGYTF. The CDR3 DNA is TGCGCCGGCAGCTCATCAACCGGACAGGCCGGCAATGGCTACACCTTC. The chain combines TRBV5-1 with TRBJ1-2; 7 bases line up with TRBD1. Germline V lookup: CDR1 SGHRS, CDR2 YFSETQ. The CDR3 contains 16 residues.

The rearrangement joins TRBV6-4 to TRBJ2-2; no firm D call. The length of the CDR3 is 13 residues. Germline V gives CDR1 MRHNA, CDR2 SNTAGT. The ends were cut back, 2 bases at V and 3 bases at J, with 4 bases in the middle. CDR3 loop: CASSDGDTGELFF. The CDR3 nucleotides are TGTGCCAGCAGTGACGGGGACACCGGGGAGCTGTTTTTT.

The genes are TRBV10-3 and TRBJ2-1; D tentatively reads TRBD1 or TRBD2 (5 bases each). Between the trimmed V and J ends, which lost 1 base and 7 bases, there was a span of 5 bases. CDR1 and CDR2 from the germline V gene are ENHRY and SYGVKD. The CDR3 spans 12 residues. Here the CDR3 reads CAISEWGNEQFF. Here the CDR3 DNA reads TGTGCCATCAGTGAGTGGGGGAATGAGCAGTTCTTC.

The sample holds a few counts of this clonotype. A much larger clone sits a single nucleotide away, making a read error possible. The chain links TRBV2 to TRBJ2-1, with D tentatively TRBD2 (5 bases). The J call may be incorrect, as the DNA end agrees better with TRBJ2-7. CDR1 SNHLY and CDR2 FYNNEI come from the germline V gene. CDR3 length: 15 residues. DNA of the CDR3: TGTGCCAGCAGATTAGACTACAGCTCCTACAATGAGCAGTACTTC. Its protein product is CASRLDYSSYNEQYF.

This chain joins TRBV3-1 and TRBJ2-1; D assignment may be TRBD1 or TRBD2 (5 bases each). This CDR3 contains 16 residues. The V end lost 1 base, the J end lost 2 bases, and 12 bases lay between the germline ends. Germline lookup yields CDR1 LGHDT and CDR2 YNNKEL (reference sequence). CDR3 DNA: TGTGCCAGCAGCCAAGGGGACGGGGCGCCCTACAATGAGCAGTTCTTC. Translation: CASSQGDGAPYNEQFF.

This clonotype was recorded a few times. Possible read error: a much larger clone is one base away. The chain uses TRBV7-3 and TRBJ2-1; no reliable D call. The V gene's germline CDR1 is SGHTA and CDR2 FQGTGA. The CDR3 loop spans 13 amino acids. The V and J ends lost 5 bases and 5 bases respectively, with 10 bases between them. This CDR3 is CASSPSTHNEQFF. As DNA, the CDR3 is TGTGCCAGCAGCCCCAGCACGCACAATGAGCAGTTCTTC. The full variable domain, completed using reference TRBV7-3 and TRBJ2-1, is GAGVSQTPSNKVTEKGKYVELRCDPISGHTALYWYRQSLGQGPEFLIYFQGTGAADDSGLPNDRFFAVRPEGSVSTLKIQRTERGDSAVYLCASSPSTHNEQFFGPGTRLTVL.

The chain has TRBV11-2 and TRBJ1-1, with 7 bases lining up with TRBD1. The J segment lost 8 bases and the V segment lost 6 bases, leaving 9 bases of the junction unmatched. CDR1 is SGHAT and CDR2 is FQNNGV in the germline V gene. This CDR3 is built from 13 residues. The CDR3 DNA reads as TGTGCCAGCAGTTCCCCCGGGACAGCCGAAGCTTTCTTT. It codes for CASSSPGTAEAFF.

This clonotype was observed a few times. V usage is TRBV12-3 or TRBV12-4 and J usage is TRBJ2-1; D not resolved. The CDR3 runs 12 residues. V gave up 1 base and J gave up 7 bases, with 5 bases separating them. In DNA, the CDR3 is TGTGCCAGCAGTTTAGGATGGAATGAGCAGTTCTTC. As protein: CASSLGWNEQFF.

This clonotype has just one count. The chain couples TRBV7-2 to TRBJ1-1, with D perhaps matching TRBD1 (5 bases). This CDR3 has 15 residues. With 5 bases removed from V and 5 bases from J, the gap between germline ends came to 18 bases. Germline loops: CDR1 SGHTA, CDR2 FQGNSA. CDR3 amino acids: CASSPIGGGSTEAFF. CDR3 in DNA: TGTGCCAGCAGCCCCATCGGCGGGGGATCGACTGAAGCTTTCTTT.

This chain uses TRBV7-8 with TRBJ2-5; D may be TRBD2 (6 bases). Germline CDR1 is SGHVS and CDR2 is FQNEAQ. There are 15 residues in the CDR3. V lost 1 base to trimming and J lost 2 bases, with 11 bases between them. The CDR3 coding sequence is TGTGCCAGCAGCTTAGGTAGTGGGACTCAAGAGACCCAGTACTTC. It encodes CASSLGSGTQETQYF.